This TCR beta chain came from a study of T cells in Graves' hyperthyroidism and ophthalmopathy. Across the study: Peripheral blood was acquired at first diagnosis, ahead of any therapy whatsoever. Study-level results: Most expanded thyroid clonotypes above 0.001 also appeared in blood.

This clonotype has a count of ten or more. The antigen remains unidentified. Enrolled ophthalmopathy patients presented with a Clinical Activity Score of at least 3, a NOSPECS grade of at least 4, and disease duration under 3 months. Clinical symptoms, serum thyroxine and TRAb, thyroid ultrasound and orbital computed tomography together formed the diagnostic basis. Amplified TCR beta CDR3 regions derived from RNA transcripts. Initially, a first-round RT-PCR of the TCR CDR3 employed the HTBI primer set. From the multiplex PCR reads, TCRdb called clonotypes with MiXCR, one entry per CDR3 protein. Among roughly 240,000 distinct CDR3 sequences listed, around 25% were seen once. The length of the CDR3 is 15 residues. Trimming took 0 bases from V and 2 from J, leaving 12 bases between them. The germline gives CDR1 SGHRS, CDR2 YFSETQ.

V is TRBV5-1 and J is TRBJ2-7; either TRBD1 or TRBD2 may fit D (5 bases each). Sequenced material: blood. The TCR was taken from a woman aged 40 to 50 with Graves' ophthalmopathy. CDR3 in DNA: TGCGCCAGCAGCTTGGATGGCTTGGGGGCCTACGAGCAGTACTTC. Translated: CASSLDGLGAYEQYF. Full variable domain (missing parts from reference TRBV5-1 and TRBJ2-7): KAGVTQTPRYLIKTRGQQVTLSCSPISGHRSVSWYQQTPGQGLQFLFEYFSETQRNKGNFPGRFSGRQFSNSRSEMNVSTLELGDSALYLCASSLDGLGAYEQYFGPGTRLTVT.